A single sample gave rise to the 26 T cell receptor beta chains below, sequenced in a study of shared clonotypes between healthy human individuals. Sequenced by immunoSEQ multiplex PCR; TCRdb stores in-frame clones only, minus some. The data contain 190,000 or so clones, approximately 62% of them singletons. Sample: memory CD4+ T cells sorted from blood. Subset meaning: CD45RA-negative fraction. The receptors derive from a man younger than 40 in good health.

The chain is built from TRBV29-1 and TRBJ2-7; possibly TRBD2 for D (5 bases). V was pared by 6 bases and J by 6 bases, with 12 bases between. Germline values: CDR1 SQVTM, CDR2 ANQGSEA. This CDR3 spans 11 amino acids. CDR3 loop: CSVSELGEQYF. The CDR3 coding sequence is TGCAGCGTATCAGAACTAGGCGAGCAGTACTTC.

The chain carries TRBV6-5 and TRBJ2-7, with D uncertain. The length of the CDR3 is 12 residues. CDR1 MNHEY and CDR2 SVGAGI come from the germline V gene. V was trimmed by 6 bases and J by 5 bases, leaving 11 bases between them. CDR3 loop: CASRGTTNEQYF. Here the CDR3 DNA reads TGTGCCAGCAGGGGAACGACGAACGAGCAGTACTTC.

The CDR3 reads CASSGVAGAPYEQYF. Here the CDR3 DNA reads TGTGCCAGCAGTGGGGTGGCGGGAGCCCCCTACGAGCAGTACTTC. The chain is built from TRBV2 and TRBJ2-7; 7 nucleotides match TRBD2. CDR3 length: 15 residues. J gave up 2 bases and V 4 bases, and 8 bases lay outside the gene matches. Germline V gene lookup returns CDR1 SNHLY and CDR2 FYNNEI.

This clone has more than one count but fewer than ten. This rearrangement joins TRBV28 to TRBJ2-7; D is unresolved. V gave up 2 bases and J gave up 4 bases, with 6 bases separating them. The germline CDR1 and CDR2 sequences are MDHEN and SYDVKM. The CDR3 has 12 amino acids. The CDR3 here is CASSLTHYEQYF. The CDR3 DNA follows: TGTGCCAGCAGTTTAACCCATTACGAGCAGTACTTC.

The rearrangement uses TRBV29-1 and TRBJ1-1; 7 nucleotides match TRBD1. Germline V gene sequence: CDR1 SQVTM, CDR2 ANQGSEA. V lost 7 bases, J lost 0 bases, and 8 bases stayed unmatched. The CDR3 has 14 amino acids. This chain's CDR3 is CSANRGNLNTEAFF. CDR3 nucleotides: TGCAGCGCAAACAGGGGAAACCTGAACACTGAAGCTTTCTTT.

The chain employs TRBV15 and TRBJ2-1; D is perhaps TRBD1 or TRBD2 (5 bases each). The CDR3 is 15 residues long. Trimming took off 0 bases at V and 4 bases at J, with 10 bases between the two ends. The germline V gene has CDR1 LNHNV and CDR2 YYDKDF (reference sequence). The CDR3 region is CATSRDIREYNEQFF. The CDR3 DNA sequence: TGTGCCACCAGCAGAGATATCAGGGAGTACAATGAGCAGTTCTTC.

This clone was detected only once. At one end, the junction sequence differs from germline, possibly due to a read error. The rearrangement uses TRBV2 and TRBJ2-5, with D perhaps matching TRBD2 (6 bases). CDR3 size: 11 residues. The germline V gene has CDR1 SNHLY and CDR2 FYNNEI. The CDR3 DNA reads TGTGCCAGCAGTGTCGGGGGTCCCGGGAACTTC. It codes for CASSVGGPGNF. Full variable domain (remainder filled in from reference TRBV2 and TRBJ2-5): EPEVTQTPSHQVTQMGQEVILRCVPISNHLYFYWYRQILGQKVEFLVSFYNNEISEKSEIFDDQFSVERPDGSNFTLKIRSTKLEDSAMYFCASSVGGPGNFGPGTRLLVL.

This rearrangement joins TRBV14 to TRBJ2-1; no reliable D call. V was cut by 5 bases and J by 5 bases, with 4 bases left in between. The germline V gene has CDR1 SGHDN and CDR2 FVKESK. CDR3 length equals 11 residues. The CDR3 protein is CASSVHNEQFF. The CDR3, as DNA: TGTGCCAGCAGCGTACACAATGAGCAGTTCTTC.

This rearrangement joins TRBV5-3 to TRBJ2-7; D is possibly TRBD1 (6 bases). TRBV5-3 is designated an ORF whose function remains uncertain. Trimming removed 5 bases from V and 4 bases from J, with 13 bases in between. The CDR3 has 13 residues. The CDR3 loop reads CARRQGDSYEQYF. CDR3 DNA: TGTGCCAGAAGACAGGGAGATTCGTACGAGCAGTACTTC.

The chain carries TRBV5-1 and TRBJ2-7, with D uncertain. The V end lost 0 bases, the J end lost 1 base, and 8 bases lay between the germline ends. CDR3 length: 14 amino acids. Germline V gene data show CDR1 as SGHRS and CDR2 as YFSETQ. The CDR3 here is CASSLVLNSYEQYF. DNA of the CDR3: TGCGCCAGCAGCTTGGTCCTAAATTCCTACGAGCAGTACTTC.

CDR3 loop: CSVTTSGPYNEQFF. The DNA for the CDR3 is TGCAGCGTGACGACTAGCGGGCCCTACAATGAGCAGTTCTTC. This chain uses TRBV29-1 with TRBJ2-1; 10 positions match TRBD2. This CDR3 has 14 amino acids. Germline CDR1 and CDR2: SQVTM and ANQGSEA. Unmatched junction bases numbered 4, after V lost 6 bases and J lost 2 bases.

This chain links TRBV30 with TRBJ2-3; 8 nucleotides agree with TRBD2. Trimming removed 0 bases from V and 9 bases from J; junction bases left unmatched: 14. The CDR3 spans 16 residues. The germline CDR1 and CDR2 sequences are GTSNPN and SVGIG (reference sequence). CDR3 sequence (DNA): TGTGCCTGGAGTGTACTAAGGGGAGCGGGAGCCCGGACGCAGTATTTT. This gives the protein CAWSVLRGAGARTQYF. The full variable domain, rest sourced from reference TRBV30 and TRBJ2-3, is SQTIHQWPATLVQPVGSPLSLECTVEGTSNPNLYWYRQAAGRGLQLLFYSVGIGQISSEVPQNLSASRPQDRQFILSSKKLLLSDSGFYLCAWSVLRGAGARTQYFGPGTRLTVL.

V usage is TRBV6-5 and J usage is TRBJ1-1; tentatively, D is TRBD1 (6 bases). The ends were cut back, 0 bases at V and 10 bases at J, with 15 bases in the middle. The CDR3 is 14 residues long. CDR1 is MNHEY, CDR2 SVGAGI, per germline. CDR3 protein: CASSYSDSSPVAFF. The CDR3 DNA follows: TGTGCCAGCAGTTACTCGGACAGTTCCCCCGTAGCTTTCTTT.

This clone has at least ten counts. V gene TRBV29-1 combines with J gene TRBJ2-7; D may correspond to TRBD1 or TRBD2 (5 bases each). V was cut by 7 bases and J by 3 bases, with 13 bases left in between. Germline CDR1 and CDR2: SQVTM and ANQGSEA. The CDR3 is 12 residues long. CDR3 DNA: TGCAGCGCTTTGGGGGATGGCTACGAGCAGTACTTC. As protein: CSALGDGYEQYF.

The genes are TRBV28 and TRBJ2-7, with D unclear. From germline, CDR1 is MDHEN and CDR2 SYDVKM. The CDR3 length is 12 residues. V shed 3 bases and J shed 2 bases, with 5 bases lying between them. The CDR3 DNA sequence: TGTGCCAGCAGTTTGAGACCCTACGAGCAGTACTTC. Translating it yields CASSLRPYEQYF.

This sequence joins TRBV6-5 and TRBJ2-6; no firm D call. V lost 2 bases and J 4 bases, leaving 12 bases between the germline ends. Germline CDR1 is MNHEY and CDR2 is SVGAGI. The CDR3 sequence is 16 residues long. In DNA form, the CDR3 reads TGTGCCAGCAGTTACCTTGATCCCGTCGGGGCCAACGTCCTGACTTTC. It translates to CASSYLDPVGANVLTF.

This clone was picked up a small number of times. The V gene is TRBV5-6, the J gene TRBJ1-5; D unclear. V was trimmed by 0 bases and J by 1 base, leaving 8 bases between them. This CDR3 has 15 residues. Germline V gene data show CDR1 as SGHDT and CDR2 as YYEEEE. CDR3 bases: TGTGCCAGCAGCTTGGCCGGCAGGAGCAATCAGCCCCAGCATTTT. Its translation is CASSLAGRSNQPQHF.

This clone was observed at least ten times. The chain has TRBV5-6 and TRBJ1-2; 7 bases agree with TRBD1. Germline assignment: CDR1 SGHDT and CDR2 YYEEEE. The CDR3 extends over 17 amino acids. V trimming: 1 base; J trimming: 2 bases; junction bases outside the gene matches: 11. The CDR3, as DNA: TGTGCCAGCAGCTTGTATGGGACAGTCGTTTTGAACTATGGCTACACCTTC. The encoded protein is CASSLYGTVVLNYGYTF.

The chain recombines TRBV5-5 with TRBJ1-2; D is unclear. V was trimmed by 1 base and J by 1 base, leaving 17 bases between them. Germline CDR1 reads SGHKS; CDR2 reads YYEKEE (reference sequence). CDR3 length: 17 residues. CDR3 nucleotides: TGTGCCAGCAGCTTGCTTACCAAACCCACCCTTAACTATGGCTACACCTTC. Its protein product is CASSLLTKPTLNYGYTF.

This CDR3 reads CASSLVVLGGEAFF. CDR3 sequence (DNA): TGTGCCAGCAGCTTAGTGGTTTTGGGGGGTGAAGCTTTCTTT. The V gene is TRBV7-2, the J gene TRBJ1-1; D is perhaps TRBD1 (5 bases). Per the germline V gene, CDR1 is SGHTA and CDR2 is FQGNSA. Trimming pared 1 base from V and 7 bases from J, leaving 13 bases between. This CDR3 is built from 14 residues.

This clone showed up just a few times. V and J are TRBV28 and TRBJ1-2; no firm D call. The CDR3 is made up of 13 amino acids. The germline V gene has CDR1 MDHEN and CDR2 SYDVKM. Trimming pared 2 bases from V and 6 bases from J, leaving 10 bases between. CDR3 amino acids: CASSLAALNGYTF. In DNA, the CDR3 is TGTGCCAGCAGTTTAGCGGCCTTGAATGGCTACACCTTC.

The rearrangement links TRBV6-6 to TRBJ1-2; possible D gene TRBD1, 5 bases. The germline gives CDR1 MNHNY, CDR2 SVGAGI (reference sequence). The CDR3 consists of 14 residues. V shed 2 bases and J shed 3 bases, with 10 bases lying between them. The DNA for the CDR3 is TGTGCCAGCAGTTACACCAGGGCGGACTATGGCTACACCTTC. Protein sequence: CASSYTRADYGYTF.

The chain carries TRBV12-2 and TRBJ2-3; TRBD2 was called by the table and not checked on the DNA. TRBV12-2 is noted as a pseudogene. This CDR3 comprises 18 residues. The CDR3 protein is CASRFPRFGTSGTDTQYF. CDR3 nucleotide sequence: TGTGCAAGTCGCTTCCCCCGGTTCGGGACTAGTGGCACAGATACGCAGTATTTT.

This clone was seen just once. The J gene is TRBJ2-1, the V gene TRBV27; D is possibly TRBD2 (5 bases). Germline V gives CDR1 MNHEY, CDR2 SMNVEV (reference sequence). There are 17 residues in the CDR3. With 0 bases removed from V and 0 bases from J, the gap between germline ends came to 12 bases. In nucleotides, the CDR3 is TGTGCCAGCAGTTTATCTAGGCCGGGATACTCCTACAATGAGCAGTTCTTC. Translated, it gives CASSLSRPGYSYNEQFF.

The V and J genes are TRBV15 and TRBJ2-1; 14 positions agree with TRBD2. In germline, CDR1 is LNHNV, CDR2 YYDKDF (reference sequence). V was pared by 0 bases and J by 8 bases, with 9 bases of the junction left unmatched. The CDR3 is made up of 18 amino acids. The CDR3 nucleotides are TGTGCCACCAGCAGAGACAAGCGGACTAGCGGGAGGTCAGATGAGCAGTTCTTC. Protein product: CATSRDKRTSGRSDEQFF.

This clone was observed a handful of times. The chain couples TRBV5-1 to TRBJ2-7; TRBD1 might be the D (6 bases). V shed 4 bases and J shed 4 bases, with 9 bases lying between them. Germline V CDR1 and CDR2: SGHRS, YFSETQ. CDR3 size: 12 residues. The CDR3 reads CASSEQGYEQYF. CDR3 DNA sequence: TGCGCCAGCAGCGAACAGGGTTACGAGCAGTACTTC.